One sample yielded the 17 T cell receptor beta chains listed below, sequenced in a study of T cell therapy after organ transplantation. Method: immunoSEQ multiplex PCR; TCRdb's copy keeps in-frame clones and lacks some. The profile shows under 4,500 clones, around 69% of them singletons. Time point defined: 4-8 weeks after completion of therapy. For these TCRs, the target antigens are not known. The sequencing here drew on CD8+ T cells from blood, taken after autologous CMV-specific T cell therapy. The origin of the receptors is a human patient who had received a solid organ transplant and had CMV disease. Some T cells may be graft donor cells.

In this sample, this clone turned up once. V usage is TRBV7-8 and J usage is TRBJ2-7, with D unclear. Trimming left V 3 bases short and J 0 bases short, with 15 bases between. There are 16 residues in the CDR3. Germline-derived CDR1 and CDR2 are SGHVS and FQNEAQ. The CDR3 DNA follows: TGTGCCAGCAGCTTGTTTTTGCCCTTGAGCTCCTACGAGCAGTACGTC. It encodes CASSLFLPLSSYEQYV.

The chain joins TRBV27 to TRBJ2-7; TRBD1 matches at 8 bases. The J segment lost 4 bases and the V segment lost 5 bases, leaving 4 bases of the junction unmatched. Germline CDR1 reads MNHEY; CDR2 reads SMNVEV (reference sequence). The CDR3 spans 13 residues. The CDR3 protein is CASSPNRGYEQYF. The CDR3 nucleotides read TGTGCCAGCAGTCCAAACAGGGGGTACGAGCAGTACTTC.

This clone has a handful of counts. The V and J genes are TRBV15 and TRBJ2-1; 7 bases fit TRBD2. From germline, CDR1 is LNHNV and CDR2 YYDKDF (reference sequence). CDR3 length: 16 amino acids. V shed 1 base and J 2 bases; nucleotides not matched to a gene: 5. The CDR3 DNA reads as TGTGCCACCAGCAGAGTCCGGGACTACCCCTACAATGAGCAGTTCTTC. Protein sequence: CATSRVRDYPYNEQFF.

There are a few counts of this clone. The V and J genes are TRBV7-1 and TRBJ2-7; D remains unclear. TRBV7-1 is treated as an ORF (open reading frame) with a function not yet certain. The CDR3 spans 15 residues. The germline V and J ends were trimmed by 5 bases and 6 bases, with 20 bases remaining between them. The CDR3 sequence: CASSQDQTSWGEQYF. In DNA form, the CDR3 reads TGTGCCAGCAGCCAGGATCAGACCTCTTGGGGCGAGCAGTACTTC.

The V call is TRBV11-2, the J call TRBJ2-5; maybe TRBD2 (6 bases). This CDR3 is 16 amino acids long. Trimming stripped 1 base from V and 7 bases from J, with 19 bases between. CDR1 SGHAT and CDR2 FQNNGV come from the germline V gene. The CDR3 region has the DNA TGTGCCAGCAGCTTAGTTGGGACTGGGGGGTCAGGGACCCAGTACTTC. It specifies CASSLVGTGGSGTQYF.

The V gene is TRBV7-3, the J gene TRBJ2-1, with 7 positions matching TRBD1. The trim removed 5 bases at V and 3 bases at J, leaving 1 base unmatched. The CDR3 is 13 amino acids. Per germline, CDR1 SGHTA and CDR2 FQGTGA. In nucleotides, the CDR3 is TGTGCCAGCAGCCGGGACAGCTACAATGAGCAGTTCTTC. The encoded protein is CASSRDSYNEQFF.

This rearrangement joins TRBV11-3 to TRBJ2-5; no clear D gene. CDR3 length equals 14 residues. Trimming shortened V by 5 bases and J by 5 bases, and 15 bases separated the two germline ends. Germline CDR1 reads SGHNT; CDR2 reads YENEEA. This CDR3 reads CASSPMTRVETQYF. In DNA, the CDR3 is TGTGCCAGCAGCCCCATGACACGGGTCGAGACCCAGTACTTC. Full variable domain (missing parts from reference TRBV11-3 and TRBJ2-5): EAGVVQSPRYKIIEKKQPVAFWCNPISGHNTLYWYLQNLGQGPELLIRYENEEAVDDSQLPKDRFSAERLKGVDSTLKIQPAELGDSAVYLCASSPMTRVETQYFGPGTRLLVL.

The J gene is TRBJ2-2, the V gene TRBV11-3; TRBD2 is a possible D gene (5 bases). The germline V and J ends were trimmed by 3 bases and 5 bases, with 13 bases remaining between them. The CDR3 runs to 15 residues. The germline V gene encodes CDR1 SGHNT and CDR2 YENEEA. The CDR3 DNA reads TGTGCCAGCAGCTTTCTAGCCTCGGGGACCGGGGAGCTGTTTTTT. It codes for CASSFLASGTGELFF. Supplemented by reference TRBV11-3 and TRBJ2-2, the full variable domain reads EAGVVQSPRYKIIEKKQPVAFWCNPISGHNTLYWYLQNLGQGPELLIRYENEEAVDDSQLPKDRFSAERLKGVDSTLKIQPAELGDSAVYLCASSFLASGTGELFFGEGSRLTVL.

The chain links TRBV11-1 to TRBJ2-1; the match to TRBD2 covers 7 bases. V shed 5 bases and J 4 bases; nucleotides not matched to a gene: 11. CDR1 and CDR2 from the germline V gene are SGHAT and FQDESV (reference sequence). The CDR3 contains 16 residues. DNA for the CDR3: TGTGCCAGCAGCGTCGACTGGGACTACCCTTACAATGAGCAGTTCTTC. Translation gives CASSVDWDYPYNEQFF. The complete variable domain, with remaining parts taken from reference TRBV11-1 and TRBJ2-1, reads EAEVAQSPRYKITEKSQAVAFWCDPISGHATLYWYRQILGQGPELLVQFQDESVVDDSQLPKDRFSAERLKGVDSTLKIQPAELGDSAMYLCASSVDWDYPYNEQFFGPGTRLTVL.

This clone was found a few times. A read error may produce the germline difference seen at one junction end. In DNA, the CDR3 is TGTGCTAGCAGCTTAGTGGCGGGGTCTGAAGCTTTCTTT. Its translation is CASSLVAGSEAFF. V and J are TRBV7-7 and TRBJ1-1; D ambiguous. The CDR3 runs to 13 residues. Germline CDR1 reads SSHAT; CDR2 reads FNYEAQ (reference sequence).

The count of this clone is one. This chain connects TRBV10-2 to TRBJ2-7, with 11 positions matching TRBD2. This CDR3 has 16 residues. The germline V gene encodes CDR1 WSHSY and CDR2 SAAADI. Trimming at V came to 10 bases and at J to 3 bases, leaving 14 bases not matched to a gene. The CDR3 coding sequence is TGCGCCACCTCCCGGGGGTTAGCGGGGGGGATCTACGAGCAGTACGTC. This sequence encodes CATSRGLAGGIYEQYV.

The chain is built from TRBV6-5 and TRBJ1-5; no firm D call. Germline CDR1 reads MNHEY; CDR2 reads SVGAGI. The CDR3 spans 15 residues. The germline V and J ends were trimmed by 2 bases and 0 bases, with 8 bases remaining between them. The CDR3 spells CASSYQPYSNQPQHF. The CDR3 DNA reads TGTGCCAGCAGTTACCAGCCTTATAGCAATCAGCCCCAGCATTTT.

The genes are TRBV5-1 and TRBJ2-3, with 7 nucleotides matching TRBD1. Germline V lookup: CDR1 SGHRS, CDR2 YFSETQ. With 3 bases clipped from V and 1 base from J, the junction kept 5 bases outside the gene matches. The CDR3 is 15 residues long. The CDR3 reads CASSSGTDRTDTQYF. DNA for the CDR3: TGCGCCAGCAGCTCCGGGACAGATCGCACAGATACGCAGTATTTT.

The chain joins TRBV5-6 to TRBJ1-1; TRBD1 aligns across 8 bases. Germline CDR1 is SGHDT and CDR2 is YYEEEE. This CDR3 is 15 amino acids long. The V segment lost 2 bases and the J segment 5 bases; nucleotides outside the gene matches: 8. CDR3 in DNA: TGTGCCAGCAGCTTAGGACAGGGAATTCGGACTGAAGCTTTCTTT. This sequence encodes CASSLGQGIRTEAFF.

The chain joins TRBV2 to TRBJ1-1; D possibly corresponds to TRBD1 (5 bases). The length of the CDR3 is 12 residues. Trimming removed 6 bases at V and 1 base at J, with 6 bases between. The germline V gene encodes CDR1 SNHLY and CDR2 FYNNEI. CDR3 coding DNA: TGTGCCAGCAGAGGACAGAACACTGAAGCTTTCTTT. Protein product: CASRGQNTEAFF.

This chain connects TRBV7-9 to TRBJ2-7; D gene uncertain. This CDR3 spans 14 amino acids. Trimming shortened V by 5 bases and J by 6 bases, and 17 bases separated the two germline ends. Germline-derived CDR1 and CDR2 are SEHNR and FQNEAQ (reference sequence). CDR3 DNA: TGTGCCAGCAGCCCAACGGGCATTCTCTCCGAGCAGTACTTC. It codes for CASSPTGILSEQYF.

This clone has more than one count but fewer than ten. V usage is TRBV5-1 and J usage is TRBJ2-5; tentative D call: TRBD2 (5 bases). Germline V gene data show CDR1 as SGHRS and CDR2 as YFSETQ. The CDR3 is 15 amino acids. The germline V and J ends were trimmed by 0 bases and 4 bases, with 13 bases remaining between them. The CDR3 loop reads CASSLDPSSIETQYF. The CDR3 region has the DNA TGCGCCAGCAGCTTGGACCCCTCTAGCATAGAGACCCAGTACTTC.